A single sample is the source of the 12 T cell receptor beta chains below, sequenced in a study of T cell responses to AZD1222 COVID-19 vaccine. Assay used: immunoSEQ multiplex PCR; TCRdb lists only in-frame clones, some missing. The table records about 79,000 clones, 75% to 85% of them present only once. Sequencing used peripheral blood, obtained on day 0 of AZD1222 vaccination. All receptors derive from an adult in good health.

This chain joins TRBV3-1 (or the pseudogene TRBV3-2) and TRBJ1-1; 7 bases fit TRBD1. V trimming: 3 bases; J trimming: 2 bases; junction bases outside the gene matches: 3. The CDR3 runs to 14 residues. Germline CDR1 LGHDT, CDR2 YNNKEL (reference sequence). The CDR3 DNA is TGTGCCAGCAGCCAGTACAGGGGTAACACTGAAGCTTTCTTT. It encodes CASSQYRGNTEAFF.

CDR3 DNA sequence: TGTGCCAGTAGTCCGCAGGGGGGTAATTCACCCCTCCACTTT. Amino acid sequence: CASSPQGGNSPLHF. V usage is TRBV19 and J usage is TRBJ1-6, with TRBD1 matching over 7 bases. The J segment lost 6 bases and the V segment lost 5 bases, leaving 4 bases of the junction unmatched. The germline gives CDR1 LNHDA, CDR2 SQIVND (reference sequence). CDR3 size: 14 residues.

The CDR3 sequence is CASRSWGITYEQYF. The CDR3 DNA follows: TGTGCCAGCAGGTCTTGGGGCATAACCTACGAGCAGTACTTC. J is TRBJ2-7 and V is TRBV27; tentatively, D is TRBD1 (5 bases). V was cut by 6 bases and J by 2 bases, with 14 bases left in between. From germline, CDR1 is MNHEY and CDR2 SMNVEV (reference sequence). This CDR3 contains 14 residues.

The V and J genes are TRBV7-9 and TRBJ1-4; no firm D call. This CDR3 spans 12 amino acids. Trimming took 6 bases from V and 8 from J, leaving 10 bases between them. Looked up from germline, CDR1 is SEHNR and CDR2 is FQNEAQ (reference sequence). The CDR3 is CASSPEAEKLFF. The CDR3 bases are TGTGCCAGCAGTCCTGAAGCCGAAAAACTGTTTTTT. Variable domain in full (rest from reference TRBV7-9 and TRBJ1-4): DTGVSQNPRHKITKRGQNVTFRCDPISEHNRLYWYRQTLGQGPEFLTYFQNEAQLEKSRLLSDRFSAERPKGSFSTLEIQRTEQGDSAMYLCASSPEAEKLFFGSGTQLSVL.

The rearrangement links TRBV5-1 to TRBJ2-1, with a possible D match to TRBD2 (5 bases). The CDR3 contains 12 residues. Germline values: CDR1 SGHRS, CDR2 YFSETQ. Trimming took 6 bases from V and 6 from J, leaving 10 bases between them. CDR3 DNA: TGCGCCAGCAACAGTGAGGGCAATGAGCAGTTCTTC. Its translation: CASNSEGNEQFF.

The chain links TRBV25-1 to TRBJ1-1; tentatively, D is TRBD1 (6 bases). The V gene lost 7 bases and the J gene lost 0 bases, with 9 bases spanning the gap. The CDR3 extends over 13 amino acids. Germline V CDR1 and CDR2: MGHDK, SYGVNS. For the CDR3, the DNA is TGTGCCAGCAAGGGACACTTGAACACTGAAGCTTTCTTT. It translates to CASKGHLNTEAFF. The whole variable domain, remainder taken from reference TRBV25-1 and TRBJ1-1, is EADIYQTPRYLVIGTGKKITLECSQTMGHDKMYWYQQDPGMELHLIHYSYGVNSTEKGDLSSESTVSRIRTEHFPLTLESARPSHTSQYLCASKGHLNTEAFFGQGTRLTVV.

In the case of this clone: This CDR3 is also generated by other DNA sequences in the sample. The chain is built from TRBV30 and TRBJ1-5; D is perhaps TRBD1 (5 bases). V was cut by 0 bases and J by 7 bases, with 7 bases left in between. This CDR3 is 12 amino acids long. Germline CDR1 and CDR2: GTSNPN and SVGIG (reference sequence). The CDR3 coding sequence is TGTGCCTGGAGTGTTCAGGGACAGCCCCAGCATTTT. Translating it yields CAWSVQGQPQHF.

The chain employs TRBV30 and TRBJ1-6; 8 positions match TRBD1. V was clipped by 0 bases and J by 8 bases; unmatched bases: 6. Germline V CDR1 and CDR2: GTSNPN, SVGIG (reference sequence). The CDR3 extends over 15 amino acids. The CDR3 sequence: CAWSVSGGAYSPLHF. CDR3 in DNA: TGTGCCTGGAGTGTTTCAGGGGGCGCGTATTCACCCCTCCACTTT.

The table lists this clone with a few counts. This rearrangement joins TRBV3-1 (or the pseudogene TRBV3-2) to TRBJ1-2, with TRBD1 matching 8 bases. Germline CDR1 is LGHDT and CDR2 is YNNKEL (reference sequence). Trimming took 1 base from V and 8 from J; bases not matched to a gene: 9. The CDR3 consists of 15 residues. The CDR3 DNA sequence: TGTGCCAGCAGCCAAGTCGCCCCAGGGGGCCTAGGCTACACCTTC. Protein product: CASSQVAPGGLGYTF.

The chain uses TRBV10-3 and TRBJ1-5; 9 bases align to TRBD1. CDR1 and CDR2 from the germline V gene are ENHRY and SYGVKD. Germline trimming cut 2 bases from V and 2 bases from J; bases unmatched to any gene: 4. The CDR3 sequence is 16 residues long. Here the CDR3 reads CAISERTGGGNQPQHF. The DNA for the CDR3 is TGTGCCATCAGTGAGCGAACAGGGGGCGGCAATCAGCCCCAGCATTTT.

The J gene is TRBJ2-7, the V gene TRBV7-9; D tentatively fits TRBD1 or TRBD2 (5 bases each). The V and J ends lost 2 bases and 6 bases respectively, with 20 bases between them. The CDR3 is made up of 16 amino acids. CDR1 is SEHNR, CDR2 FQNEAQ, per germline (reference sequence). CDR3 in amino acids: CASSLIVGQGGGEQYF. The CDR3 DNA sequence: TGTGCCAGCAGCTTAATTGTCGGGCAGGGTGGAGGCGAGCAGTACTTC.

This clone was seen only a few times. The J gene is TRBJ1-2, the V gene TRBV29-1; possibly TRBD1 for D (6 bases). V shed 7 bases and J shed 1 base, with 13 bases lying between them. This CDR3 is 13 amino acids long. Per germline, CDR1 SQVTM and CDR2 ANQGSEA. CDR3 nucleotides: TGCAGCGCACAGGGTGGGAGTAACTATGGCTACACCTTC. Amino acids: CSAQGGSNYGYTF.